Listed below are T cell receptor beta chains from one sample, sequenced in a study of cytomegalovirus exposure and HLA in healthy donors. The protocol was immunoSEQ multiplex PCR, while the TCRdb copy is restricted to in-frame clones and leaves out a portion. This table holds about 120,000 clones, over 75% found once. The source material was PBMCs. The receptors derive from a man in his thirties or forties in good health and CMV-seronegative. Both conserved end residues are part of each CDR3. The order of the fields is D gene, clone size, V gene, J gene, CDR3 DNA, CDR3 protein. D genes are given only for firm matches. Not every row has a clone size; where given, it reads once, few, many or a size class.

>.|.|TRBV10-3|TRBJ1-5
TGTGCCATCAGTATGGGGAGGGGAATTAATCAGCCCCAGCATTTT
CAISMGRGINQPQHF
>.|.|TRBV21-1|TRBJ1-5
TGTGCCAGCAGCAATCTCGGTCACTTCGATAGCAATCAGCCCCAGCATTTT
CASSNLGHFDSNQPQHF
>.|few|TRBV5-1|TRBJ2-3
TGCGCCAGCAGCCTTTCTGATACGCAGTATTTT
CASSLSDTQYF
>.|few|TRBV6-6|TRBJ2-5
TGTGCCAGCAGTTTGTTGGCTCAAGAGACCCAGTACTTC
CASSLLAQETQYF
>TRBD2|.|TRBV23-1|TRBJ2-3
TGCGCCAGCAGGCAGGGGCCTAGCGGGCACCCCCCTAGGGATACGCAGTATTTT
CASRQGPSGHPPRDTQYF
>TRBD2|.|TRBV28|TRBJ2-1
TGTGCCAGCGAAGCTAGCGGGGGGCCGTACAATGAGCAGTTCTTC
CASEASGGPYNEQFF
>.|.|TRBV7-7|TRBJ2-3
TGTGCCAGCAGCTCAAAAGAGGGCACAGATACGCAGTATTTT
CASSSKEGTDTQYF
>.|.|TRBV6-5|TRBJ2-5
TGTGCCAGCAGTTACTCAGGGGGGACCCAGTACTTC
CASSYSGGTQYF
>TRBD1|.|TRBV6-1|TRBJ1-4
TGTGCCAGCAGTCAGGGGGCGCGGGCTGAAAAACTGTTTTTT
CASSQGARAEKLFF
>TRBD1|.|TRBV5-4|TRBJ1-1
TGTGCCAGCAGCCAGACAGGGAAGAACACTGAAGCTTTCTTT
CASSQTGKNTEAFF
>TRBD2|few|TRBV28|TRBJ2-5
TGTGCCAGCAGTTTAAGGCGGTCCAGCGGGGGATCCCCAGGGGAGACCCAGTACTTC
CASSLRRSSGGSPGETQYF
>TRBD1|.|TRBV19|TRBJ2-7
TGTGCCACCGGGACAGCCTCGTACGAGCAGTACTTC
CATGTASYEQYF
>.|.|TRBV20-1|TRBJ2-7
TGCAGTGCCCCAGGATTAGAAGAGCAGTACTTC
CSAPGLEEQYF
>.|.|TRBV7-9|TRBJ2-7
TGTGCCAGCAGCTTAGAGACAGGATCGCGCTACGAGCAGTACTTC
CASSLETGSRYEQYF
>TRBD1|.|TRBV30|TRBJ1-6
TGTGCCTGGAGTGTACAGGGGACGAACTATAATTCACCCCTCCACTTT
CAWSVQGTNYNSPLHF